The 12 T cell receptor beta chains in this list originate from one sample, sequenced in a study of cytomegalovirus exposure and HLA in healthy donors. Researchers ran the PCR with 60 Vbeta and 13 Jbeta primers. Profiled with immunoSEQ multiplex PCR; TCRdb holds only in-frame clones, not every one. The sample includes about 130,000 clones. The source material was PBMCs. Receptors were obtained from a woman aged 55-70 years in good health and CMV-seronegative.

CDR3 nucleotides: TGCGCCAGCACCGGGACAAACGGCGATGAGCAGTTCTTC. Its translation is CASTGTNGDEQFF. The rearrangement joins TRBV5-1 to TRBJ2-1; TRBD1 is a possible D gene (6 bases). The CDR3 extends over 13 amino acids. The germline gives CDR1 SGHRS, CDR2 YFSETQ. V was shortened by 6 bases and J by 8 bases, with 15 bases between the two germline ends.

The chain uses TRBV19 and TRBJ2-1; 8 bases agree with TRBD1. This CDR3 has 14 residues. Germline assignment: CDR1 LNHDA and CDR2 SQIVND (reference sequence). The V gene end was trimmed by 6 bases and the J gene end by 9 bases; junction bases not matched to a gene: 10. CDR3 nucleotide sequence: TGTGCCAGTAGCCCGGGACAGGTCGACCTTGAGCAGTTCTTC. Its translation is CASSPGQVDLEQFF.

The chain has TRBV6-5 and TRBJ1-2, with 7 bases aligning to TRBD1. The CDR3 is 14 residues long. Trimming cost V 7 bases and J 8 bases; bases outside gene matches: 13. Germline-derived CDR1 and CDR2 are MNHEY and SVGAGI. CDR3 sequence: CASTPLRDRGGYTF. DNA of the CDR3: TGTGCCAGCACCCCACTCCGGGACAGAGGGGGCTACACCTTC.

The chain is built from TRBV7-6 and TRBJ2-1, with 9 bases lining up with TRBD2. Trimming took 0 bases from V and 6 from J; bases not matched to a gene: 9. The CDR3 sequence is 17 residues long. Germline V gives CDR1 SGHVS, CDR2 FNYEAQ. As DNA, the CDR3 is TGTGCCAGCAGCTTAGCTTTGTGGGCGGGAGGGAGCAATGAGCAGTTCTTC. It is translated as CASSLALWAGGSNEQFF.

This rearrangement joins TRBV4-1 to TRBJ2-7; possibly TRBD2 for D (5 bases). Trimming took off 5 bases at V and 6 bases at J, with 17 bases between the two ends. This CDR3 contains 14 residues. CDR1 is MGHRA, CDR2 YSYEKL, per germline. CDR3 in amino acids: CASSSGRFGSEQYF. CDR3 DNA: TGCGCCAGCAGCTCCGGCCGCTTTGGGAGCGAGCAGTACTTC.

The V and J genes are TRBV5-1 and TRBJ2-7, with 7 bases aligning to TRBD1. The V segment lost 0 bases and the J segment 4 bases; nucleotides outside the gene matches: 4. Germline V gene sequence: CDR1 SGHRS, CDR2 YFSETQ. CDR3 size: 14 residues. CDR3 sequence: CASSLGEGAYEQYF. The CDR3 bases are TGCGCCAGCAGCTTGGGTGAGGGGGCGTACGAGCAGTACTTC. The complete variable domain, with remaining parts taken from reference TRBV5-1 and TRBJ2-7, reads KAGVTQTPRYLIKTRGQQVTLSCSPISGHRSVSWYQQTPGQGLQFLFEYFSETQRNKGNFPGRFSGRQFSNSRSEMNVSTLELGDSALYLCASSLGEGAYEQYFGPGTRLTVT.

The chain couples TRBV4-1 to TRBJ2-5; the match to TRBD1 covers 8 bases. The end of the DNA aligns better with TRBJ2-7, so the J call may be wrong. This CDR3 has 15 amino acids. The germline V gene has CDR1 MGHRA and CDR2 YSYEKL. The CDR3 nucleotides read TGCGCCAGCAGCCAGCCGGACAGGGCGTCCTACGAGCAGTACTTC. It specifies CASSQPDRASYEQYF.

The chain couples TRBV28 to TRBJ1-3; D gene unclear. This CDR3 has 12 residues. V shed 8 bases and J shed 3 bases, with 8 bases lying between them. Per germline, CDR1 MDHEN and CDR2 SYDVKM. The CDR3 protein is CASDSVGNTIYF. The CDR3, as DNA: TGTGCCAGCGACTCGGTTGGAAACACCATATATTTT.

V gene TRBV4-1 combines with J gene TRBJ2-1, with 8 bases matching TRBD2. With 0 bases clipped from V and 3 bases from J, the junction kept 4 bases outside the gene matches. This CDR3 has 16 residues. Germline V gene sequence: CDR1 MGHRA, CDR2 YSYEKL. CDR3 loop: CASSQEGGGYYNEQFF. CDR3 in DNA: TGCGCCAGCAGCCAAGAAGGCGGGGGGTACTACAATGAGCAGTTCTTC.

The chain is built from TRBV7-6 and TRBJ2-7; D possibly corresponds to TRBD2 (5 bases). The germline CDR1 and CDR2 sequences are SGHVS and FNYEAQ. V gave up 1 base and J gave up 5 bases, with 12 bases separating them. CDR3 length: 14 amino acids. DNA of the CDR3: TGTGCCAGCAGCTTAGATGGCGGGTTCAACGAGCAGTACTTC. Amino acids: CASSLDGGFNEQYF.

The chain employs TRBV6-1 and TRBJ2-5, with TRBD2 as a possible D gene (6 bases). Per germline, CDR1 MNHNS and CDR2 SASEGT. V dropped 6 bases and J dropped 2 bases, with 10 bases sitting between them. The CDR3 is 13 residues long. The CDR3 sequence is CASRAGTQETQYF. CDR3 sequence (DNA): TGTGCCAGCAGAGCGGGCACACAAGAGACCCAGTACTTC.

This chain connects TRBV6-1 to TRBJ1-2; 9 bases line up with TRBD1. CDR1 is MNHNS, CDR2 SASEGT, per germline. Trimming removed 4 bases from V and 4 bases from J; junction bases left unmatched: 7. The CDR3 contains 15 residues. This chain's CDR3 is CASSVRDRDPYGYTF. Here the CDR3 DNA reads TGTGCCAGCAGTGTGAGGGACAGGGATCCCTATGGCTACACCTTC.